One and the same sample provided the 5 T cell receptor beta chains below, sequenced in a study of T cell changes during pregnancy in multiple sclerosis (dated by TCRdb to between 2018 and 2021). The library was generated by the immunoSEQ multiplex PCR assay. What TCRdb holds here is the immuneACCESS table cut down to in-frame rearrangements. Part of the clones is not present; checked against another copy, under half of the missing clones reflect an unresolved V gene, and the others are unexplained. In all, the sample holds 36,000 or so clones, and about 88% of those were seen once. About 0.58% of the sample is taken by the ten largest. The sample here was CD4+ T cells from peripheral blood mononuclear cells, taken in the first trimester of pregnancy. All receptors derive from a female donor with multiple sclerosis, enrolled in a pregnancy study.

In this sample, this clone turned up once. This chain links TRBV7-3 with TRBJ1-1, with 9 bases identical to TRBD1. This CDR3 contains 15 residues. The germline gives CDR1 SGHTA, CDR2 FQGTGA. After removal of 5 bases from V and 3 bases from J, the junction contained 7 bases not matched to a gene. CDR3 in amino acids: CASSPRTGADTEAFF. The CDR3 nucleotides read TGTGCCAGCAGCCCTCGGACAGGGGCGGACACTGAAGCTTTCTTT.

The chain has TRBV7-3 and TRBJ2-6; D ambiguous. Germline V gene sequence: CDR1 SGHTA, CDR2 FQGTGA. The CDR3 covers 14 residues. V dropped 5 bases and J dropped 0 bases, with 5 bases sitting between them. The CDR3 DNA sequence: TGTGCCAGCAGCCAATTCTCTGGGGCCAACGTCCTGACTTTC. Its protein product is CASSQFSGANVLTF.

The rearrangement uses TRBV19 and TRBJ2-1; 10 bases fit TRBD1. The trim removed 2 bases at V and 8 bases at J, leaving 6 bases unmatched. The V gene's germline CDR1 is LNHDA and CDR2 SQIVND (reference sequence). This CDR3 has 15 amino acids. The CDR3 spells CASSIPGQGIYEQFF. In nucleotides, the CDR3 is TGTGCCAGTAGTATACCGGGACAGGGGATTTATGAGCAGTTCTTC.

V usage is TRBV10-1 and J usage is TRBJ1-2; D unclear. V was trimmed by 3 bases and J by 0 bases, leaving 17 bases between them. This CDR3 is built from 17 residues. The germline CDR1 and CDR2 sequences are WNHNN and SYGVQD (reference sequence). The CDR3 is CASSEGGCPSANYGYTF. Here the CDR3 DNA reads TGCGCCAGCAGTGAAGGCGGCTGCCCCTCAGCTAACTATGGCTACACCTTC.

The chain employs TRBV6-1 and TRBJ2-3, with 10 bases that match TRBD2. V lost 4 bases and J lost 5; bases outside the gene matches: 9. Germline V lookup: CDR1 MNHNS, CDR2 SASEGT. CDR3 size: 16 residues. CDR3 amino acids: CASSAELGLAIDTQYF. In nucleotides, the CDR3 is TGTGCCAGCAGTGCGGAGCTGGGACTAGCGATAGATACGCAGTATTTT.